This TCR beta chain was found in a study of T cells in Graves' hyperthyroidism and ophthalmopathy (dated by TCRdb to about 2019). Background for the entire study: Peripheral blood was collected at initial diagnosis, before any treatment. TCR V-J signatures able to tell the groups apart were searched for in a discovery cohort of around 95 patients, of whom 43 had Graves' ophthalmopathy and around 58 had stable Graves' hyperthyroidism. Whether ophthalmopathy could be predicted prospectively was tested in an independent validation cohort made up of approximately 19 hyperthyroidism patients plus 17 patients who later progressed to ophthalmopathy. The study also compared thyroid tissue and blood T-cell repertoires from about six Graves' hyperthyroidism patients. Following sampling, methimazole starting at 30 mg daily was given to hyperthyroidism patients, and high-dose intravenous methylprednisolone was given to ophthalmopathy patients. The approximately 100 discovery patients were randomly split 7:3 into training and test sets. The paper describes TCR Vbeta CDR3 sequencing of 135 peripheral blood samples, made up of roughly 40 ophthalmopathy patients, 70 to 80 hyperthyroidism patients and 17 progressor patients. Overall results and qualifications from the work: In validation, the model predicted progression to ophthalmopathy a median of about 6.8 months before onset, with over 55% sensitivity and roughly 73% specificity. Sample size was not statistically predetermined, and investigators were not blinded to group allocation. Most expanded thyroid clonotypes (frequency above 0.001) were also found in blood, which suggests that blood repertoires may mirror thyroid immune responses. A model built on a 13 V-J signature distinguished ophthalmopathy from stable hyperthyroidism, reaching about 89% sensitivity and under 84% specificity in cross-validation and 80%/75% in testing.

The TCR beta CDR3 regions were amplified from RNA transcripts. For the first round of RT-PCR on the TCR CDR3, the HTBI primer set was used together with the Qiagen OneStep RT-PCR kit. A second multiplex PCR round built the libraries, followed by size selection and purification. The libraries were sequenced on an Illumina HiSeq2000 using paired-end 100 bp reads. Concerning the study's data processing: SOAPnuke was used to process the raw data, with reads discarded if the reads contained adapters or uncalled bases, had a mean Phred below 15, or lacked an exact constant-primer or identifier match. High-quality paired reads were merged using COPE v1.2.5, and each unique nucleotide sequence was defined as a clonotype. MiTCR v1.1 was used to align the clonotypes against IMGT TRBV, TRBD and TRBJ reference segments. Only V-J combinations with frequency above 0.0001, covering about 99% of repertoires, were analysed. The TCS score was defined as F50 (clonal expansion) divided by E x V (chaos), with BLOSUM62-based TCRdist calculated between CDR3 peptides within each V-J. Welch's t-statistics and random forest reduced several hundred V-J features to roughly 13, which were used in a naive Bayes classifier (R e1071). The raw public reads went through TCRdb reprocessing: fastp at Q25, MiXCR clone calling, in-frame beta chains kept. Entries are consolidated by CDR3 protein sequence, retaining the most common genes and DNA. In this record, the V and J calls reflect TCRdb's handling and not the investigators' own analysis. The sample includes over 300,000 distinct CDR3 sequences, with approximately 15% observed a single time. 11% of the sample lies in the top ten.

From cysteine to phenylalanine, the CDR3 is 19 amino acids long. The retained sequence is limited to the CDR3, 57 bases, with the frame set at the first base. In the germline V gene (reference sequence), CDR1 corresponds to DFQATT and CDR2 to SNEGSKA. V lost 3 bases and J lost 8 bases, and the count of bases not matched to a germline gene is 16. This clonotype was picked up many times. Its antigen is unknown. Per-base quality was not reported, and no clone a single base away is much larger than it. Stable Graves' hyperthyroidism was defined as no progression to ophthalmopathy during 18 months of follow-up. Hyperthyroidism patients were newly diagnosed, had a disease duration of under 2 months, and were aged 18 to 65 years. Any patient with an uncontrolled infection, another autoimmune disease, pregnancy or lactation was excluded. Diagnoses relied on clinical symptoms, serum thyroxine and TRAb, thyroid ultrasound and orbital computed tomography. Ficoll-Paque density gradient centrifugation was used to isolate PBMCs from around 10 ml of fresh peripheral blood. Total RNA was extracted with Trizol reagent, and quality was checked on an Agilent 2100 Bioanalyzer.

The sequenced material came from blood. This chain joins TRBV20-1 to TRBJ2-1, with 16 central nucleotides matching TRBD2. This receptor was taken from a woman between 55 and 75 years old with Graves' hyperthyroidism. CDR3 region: CSASMPSGLAGGLDDEQFF. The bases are TGCAGTGCTAGTATGCCCTCGGGACTAGCGGGAGGGCTGGACGATGAGCAGTTCTTC.